The present T cell receptor beta chain was sequenced within a study of CD8 T cells in ankylosing spondylitis. TCRdb independently ran MiXCR on the 5' RACE reads; one entry per CDR3 protein. Altogether approximately 250,000 distinct CDR3 sequences are present, 24% being singletons, with the ten largest covering around 0.64%. Deletions cut 0 bases from V and 5 bases from J, with 12 bases between. The CDR3 has 14 residues. Germline-derived CDR1 and CDR2 are SGDLS and YYNGEE. This clonotype was picked up a small number of times. No antigen is known for it. Study-wide results and limits: Within peripheral blood, clones linked to disease were CD8+ and relatively rare. Some motif variants had been reported before (in reactive arthritis synovial fluid and blood).

The TCR originated in a male donor with ankylosing spondylitis or in good health (not recorded which). The genes are TRBV9 and TRBJ2-7; D is uncertain. Sequencing was carried out using blood, either unsorted or a sorted T cell fraction (not recorded which). The CDR3 protein is CASSVVGSVDEQYF. DNA of the CDR3: TGTGCCAGCAGCGTAGTGGGCAGTGTCGACGAGCAGTACTTC.